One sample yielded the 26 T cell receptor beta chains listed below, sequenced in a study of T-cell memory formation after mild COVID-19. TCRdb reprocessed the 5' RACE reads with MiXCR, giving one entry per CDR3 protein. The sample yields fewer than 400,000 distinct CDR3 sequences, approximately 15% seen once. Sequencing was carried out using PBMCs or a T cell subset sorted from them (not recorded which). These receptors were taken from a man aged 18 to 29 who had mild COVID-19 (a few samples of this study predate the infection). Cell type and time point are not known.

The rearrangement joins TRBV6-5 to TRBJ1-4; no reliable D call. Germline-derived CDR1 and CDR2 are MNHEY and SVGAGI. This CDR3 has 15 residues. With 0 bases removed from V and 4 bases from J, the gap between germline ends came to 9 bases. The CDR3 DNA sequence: TGTGCCAGCAGTTACTCGCCAGGTTTTAATGAAAAACTGTTTTTT. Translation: CASSYSPGFNEKLFF.

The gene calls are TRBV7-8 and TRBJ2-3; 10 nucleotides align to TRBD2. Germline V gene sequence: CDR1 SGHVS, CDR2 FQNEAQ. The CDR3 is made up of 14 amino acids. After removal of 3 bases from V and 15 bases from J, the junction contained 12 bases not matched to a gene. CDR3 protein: CASSFSASGGRGYF. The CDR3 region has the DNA TGTGCCAGCAGCTTTTCGGCTAGCGGGGGCCGGGGATATTTT.

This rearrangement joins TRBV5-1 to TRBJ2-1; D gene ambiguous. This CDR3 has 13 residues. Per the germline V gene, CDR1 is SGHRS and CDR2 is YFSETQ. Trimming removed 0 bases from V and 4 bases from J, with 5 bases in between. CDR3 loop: CASSLGWYNEQFF. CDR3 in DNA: TGCGCCAGCAGCTTGGGGTGGTACAATGAGCAGTTCTTC.

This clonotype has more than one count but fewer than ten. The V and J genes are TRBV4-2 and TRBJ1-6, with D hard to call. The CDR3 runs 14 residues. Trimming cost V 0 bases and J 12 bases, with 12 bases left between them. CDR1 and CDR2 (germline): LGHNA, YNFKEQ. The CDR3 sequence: CASSQDDTERPLHF. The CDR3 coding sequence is TGTGCCAGCAGCCAAGACGACACCGAGCGACCCCTCCACTTT.

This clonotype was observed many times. The CDR3 DNA is TGTGCCAGCAGTTATGAGGCGATCCAGTTCTTC. Translated: CASSYEAIQFF. The chain employs TRBV6-2 or TRBV6-3 and TRBJ2-1; D unclear. The CDR3 consists of 11 residues. The ends were cut back, 3 bases at V and 13 bases at J, with 10 bases in the middle. Germline V gives CDR1 MNHEY, CDR2 SVGEGT.

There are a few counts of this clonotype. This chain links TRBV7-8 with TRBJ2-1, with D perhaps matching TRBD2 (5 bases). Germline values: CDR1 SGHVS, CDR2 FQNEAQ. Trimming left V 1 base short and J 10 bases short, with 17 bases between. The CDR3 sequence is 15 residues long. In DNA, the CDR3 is TGTGCCAGCAGCTTAGGTGGCAGACCTACGGGAGAGCAGTTCTTC. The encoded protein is CASSLGGRPTGEQFF.

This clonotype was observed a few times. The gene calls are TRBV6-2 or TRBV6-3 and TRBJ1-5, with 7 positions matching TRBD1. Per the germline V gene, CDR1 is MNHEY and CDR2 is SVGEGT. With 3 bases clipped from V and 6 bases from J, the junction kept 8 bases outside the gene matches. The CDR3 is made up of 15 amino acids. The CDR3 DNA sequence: TGTGCCAGCAGTTATCAGGGGGAGATTCGTCAGCCCCAGCATTTT. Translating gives CASSYQGEIRQPQHF.

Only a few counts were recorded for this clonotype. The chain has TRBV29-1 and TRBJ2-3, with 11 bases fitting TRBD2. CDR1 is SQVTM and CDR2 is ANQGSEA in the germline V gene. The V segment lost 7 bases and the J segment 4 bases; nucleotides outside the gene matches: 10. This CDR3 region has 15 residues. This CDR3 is CSAVLAGDSSDTQYF. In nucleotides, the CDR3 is TGCAGCGCCGTACTAGCGGGGGACTCCTCAGATACGCAGTATTTT.

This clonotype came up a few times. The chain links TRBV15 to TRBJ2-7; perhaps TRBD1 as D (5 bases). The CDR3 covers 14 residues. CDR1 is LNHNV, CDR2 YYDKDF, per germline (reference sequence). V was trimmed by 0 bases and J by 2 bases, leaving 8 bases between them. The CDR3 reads CATSRDDSPYEQYF. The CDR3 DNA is TGTGCCACCAGCAGAGATGACAGCCCCTACGAGCAGTACTTC. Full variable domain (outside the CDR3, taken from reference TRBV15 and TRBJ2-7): DAMVIQNPRYQVTQFGKPVTLSCSQTLNHNVMYWYQQKSSQAPKLLFHYYDKDFNNEADTPDNFQSRRPNTSFCFLDIRSPGLGDTAMYLCATSRDDSPYEQYFGPGTRLTVT.

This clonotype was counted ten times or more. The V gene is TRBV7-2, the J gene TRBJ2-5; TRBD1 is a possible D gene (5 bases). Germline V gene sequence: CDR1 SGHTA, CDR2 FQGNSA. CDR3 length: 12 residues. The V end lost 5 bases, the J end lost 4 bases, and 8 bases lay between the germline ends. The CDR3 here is CASSKDRETQYF. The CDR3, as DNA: TGTGCCAGCAGCAAAGACAGAGAGACCCAGTACTTC.

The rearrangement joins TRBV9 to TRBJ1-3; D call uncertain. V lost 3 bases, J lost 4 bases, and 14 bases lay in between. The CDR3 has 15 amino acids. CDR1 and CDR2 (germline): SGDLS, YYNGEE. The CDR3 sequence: CASSAQTRFGNTIYF. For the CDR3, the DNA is TGTGCCAGCAGCGCACAGACCCGATTCGGAAACACCATATATTTT.

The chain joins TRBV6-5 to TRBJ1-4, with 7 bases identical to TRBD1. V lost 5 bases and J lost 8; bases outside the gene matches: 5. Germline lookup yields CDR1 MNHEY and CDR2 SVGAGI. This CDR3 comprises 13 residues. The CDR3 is CASSPGTEEKLFF. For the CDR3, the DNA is TGTGCCAGCAGTCCCGGGACAGAGGAAAAACTGTTTTTT.

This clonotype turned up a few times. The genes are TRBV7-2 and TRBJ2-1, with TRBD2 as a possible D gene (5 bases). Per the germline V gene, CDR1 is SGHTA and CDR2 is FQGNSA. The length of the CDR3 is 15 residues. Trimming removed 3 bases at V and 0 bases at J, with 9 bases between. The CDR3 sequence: CASSFAGSSYNEQFF. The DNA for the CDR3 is TGTGCCAGCAGCTTTGCTGGGAGCTCCTACAATGAGCAGTTCTTC.

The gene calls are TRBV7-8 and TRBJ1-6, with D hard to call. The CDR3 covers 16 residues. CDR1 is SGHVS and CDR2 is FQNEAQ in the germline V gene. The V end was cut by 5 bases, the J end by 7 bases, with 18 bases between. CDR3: CASSQARTRSNSPLHF. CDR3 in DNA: TGTGCCAGCAGCCAAGCACGAACAAGATCGAATTCACCCCTCCACTTT.

The CDR3 here is CASSQVGRPNYGYTF. CDR3 coding DNA: TGTGCCAGCAGCCAAGTCGGCAGGCCGAACTATGGCTACACCTTC. The chain combines TRBV3-1 with TRBJ1-2; D gene uncertain. V was shortened by 1 base and J by 2 bases, with 11 bases between the two germline ends. The V gene's germline CDR1 is LGHDT and CDR2 YNNKEL (reference sequence). This CDR3 is 15 amino acids long. The full variable domain, rest sourced from reference TRBV3-1 and TRBJ1-2, is DTAVSQTPKYLVTQMGNDKSIKCEQNLGHDTMYWYKQDSKKFLKIMFSYNNKELIINETVPNRFSPKSPDKAHLNLHINSLELGDSAVYFCASSQVGRPNYGYTFGSGTRLTVV.

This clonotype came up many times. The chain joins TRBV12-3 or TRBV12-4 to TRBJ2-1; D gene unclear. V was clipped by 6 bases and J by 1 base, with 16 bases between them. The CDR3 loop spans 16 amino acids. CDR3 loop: CASSFSRRLSYNEQFF. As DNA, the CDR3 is TGTGCCAGCAGCTTCTCGAGGCGGTTATCCTACAATGAGCAGTTCTTC.

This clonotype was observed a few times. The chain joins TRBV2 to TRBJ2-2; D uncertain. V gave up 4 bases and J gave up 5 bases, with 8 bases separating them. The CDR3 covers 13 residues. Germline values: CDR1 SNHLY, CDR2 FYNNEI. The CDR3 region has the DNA TGTGCCAGCAGTGGGGATCGAACCGGGGAGCTGTTTTTT. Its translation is CASSGDRTGELFF.

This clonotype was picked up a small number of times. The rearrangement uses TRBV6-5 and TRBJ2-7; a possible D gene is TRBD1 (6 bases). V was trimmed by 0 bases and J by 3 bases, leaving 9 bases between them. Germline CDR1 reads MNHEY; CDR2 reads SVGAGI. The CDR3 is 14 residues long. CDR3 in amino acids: CASSYSAQGYEQYF. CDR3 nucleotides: TGTGCCAGCAGTTACTCGGCACAGGGCTACGAGCAGTACTTC.

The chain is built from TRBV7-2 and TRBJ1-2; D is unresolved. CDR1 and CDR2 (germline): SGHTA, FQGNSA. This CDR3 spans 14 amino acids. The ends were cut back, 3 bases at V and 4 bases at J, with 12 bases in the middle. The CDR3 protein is CASSLWADIYGYTF. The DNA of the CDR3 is TGTGCCAGCAGCTTGTGGGCCGACATCTATGGCTACACCTTC. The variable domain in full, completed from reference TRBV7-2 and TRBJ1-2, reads GAGVSQSPSNKVTEKGKDVELRCDPISGHTALYWYRQSLGQGLEFLIYFQGNSAPDKSGLPSDRFSAERTGGSVSTLTIQRTQQEDSAVYLCASSLWADIYGYTFGSGTRLTVV.

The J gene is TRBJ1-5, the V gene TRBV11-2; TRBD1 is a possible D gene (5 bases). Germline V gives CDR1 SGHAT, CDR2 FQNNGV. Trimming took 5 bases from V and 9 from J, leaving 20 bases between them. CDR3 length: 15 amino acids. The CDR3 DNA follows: TGTGCCAGCAGCACCCACCGGGGCCCCGAGACGCCCCAGCATTTT. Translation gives CASSTHRGPETPQHF.

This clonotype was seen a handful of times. The CDR3 loop is CASSYPSRTSRGETQYF. The CDR3 DNA follows: TGTGCCAGCAGTTACCCGAGTAGGACTAGCAGAGGGGAGACCCAGTACTTC. The chain employs TRBV6-2 or TRBV6-3 and TRBJ2-5; TRBD2 agrees at 8 bases. The CDR3 runs 17 residues. Germline values: CDR1 MNHEY, CDR2 SVGEGT. V was clipped by 2 bases and J by 5 bases; unmatched bases: 13.

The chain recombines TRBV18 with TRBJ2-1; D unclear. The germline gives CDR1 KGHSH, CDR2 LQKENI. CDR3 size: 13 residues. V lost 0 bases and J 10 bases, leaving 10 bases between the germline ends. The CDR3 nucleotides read TGTGCCAGCTCACCACCGGGGTTAAACGAGCAGTTCTTC. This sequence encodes CASSPPGLNEQFF.

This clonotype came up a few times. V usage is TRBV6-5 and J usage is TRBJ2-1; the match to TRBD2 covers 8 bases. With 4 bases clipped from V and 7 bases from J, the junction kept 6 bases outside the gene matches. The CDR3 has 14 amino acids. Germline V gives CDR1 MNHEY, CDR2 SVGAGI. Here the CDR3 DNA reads TGTGCCAGCAGTTCTCAGCGGGGGAGTAATGAGCAGTTCTTC. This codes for CASSSQRGSNEQFF.

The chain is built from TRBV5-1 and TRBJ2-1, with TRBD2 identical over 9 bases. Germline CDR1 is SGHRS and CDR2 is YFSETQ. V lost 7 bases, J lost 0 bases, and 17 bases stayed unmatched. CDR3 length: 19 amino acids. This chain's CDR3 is CASRGGLAGAANSYNEQFF. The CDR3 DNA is TGCGCCAGCCGCGGCGGATTAGCGGGGGCCGCGAACTCCTACAATGAGCAGTTCTTC.

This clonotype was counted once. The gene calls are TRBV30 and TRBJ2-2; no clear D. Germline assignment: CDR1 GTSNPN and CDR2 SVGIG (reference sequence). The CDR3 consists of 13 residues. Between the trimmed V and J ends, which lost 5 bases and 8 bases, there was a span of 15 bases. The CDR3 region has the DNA TGTGCCTGGGACCCGGACCACGGAGGGGAGCTGTTTTTT. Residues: CAWDPDHGGELFF.

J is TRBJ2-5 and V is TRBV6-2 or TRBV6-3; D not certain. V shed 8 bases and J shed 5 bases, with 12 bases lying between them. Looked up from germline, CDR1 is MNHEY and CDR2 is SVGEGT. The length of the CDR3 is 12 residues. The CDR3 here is CASSSFGETQYF. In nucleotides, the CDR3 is TGTGCCAGCTCCAGCTTCGGGGAGACCCAGTACTTC.